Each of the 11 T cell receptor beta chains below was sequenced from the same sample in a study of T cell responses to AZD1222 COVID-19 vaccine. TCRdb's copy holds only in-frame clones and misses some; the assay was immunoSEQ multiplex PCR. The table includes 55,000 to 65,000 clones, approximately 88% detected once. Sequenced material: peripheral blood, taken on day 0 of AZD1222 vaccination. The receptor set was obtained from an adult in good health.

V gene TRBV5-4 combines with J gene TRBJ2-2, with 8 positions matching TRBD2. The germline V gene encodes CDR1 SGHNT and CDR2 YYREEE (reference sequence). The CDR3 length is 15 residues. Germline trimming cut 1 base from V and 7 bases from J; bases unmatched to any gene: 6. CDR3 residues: CASSLSGRTVGELFF. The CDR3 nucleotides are TGTGCCAGCAGCTTGAGCGGGAGAACCGTCGGGGAGCTGTTTTTT. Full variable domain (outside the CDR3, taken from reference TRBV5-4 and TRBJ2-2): ETGVTQSPTHLIKTRGQQVTLRCSSQSGHNTVSWYQQALGQGPQFIFQYYREEENGRGNFPPRFSGLQFPNYSSELNVNALELDDSALYLCASSLSGRTVGELFFGEGSRLTVL.

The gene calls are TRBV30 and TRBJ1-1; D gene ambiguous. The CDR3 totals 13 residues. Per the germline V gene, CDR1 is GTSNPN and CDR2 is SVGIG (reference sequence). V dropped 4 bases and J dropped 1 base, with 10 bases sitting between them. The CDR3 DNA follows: TGTGCCTGGAAAAGTCAGCCGAACACTGAAGCTTTCTTT. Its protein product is CAWKSQPNTEAFF. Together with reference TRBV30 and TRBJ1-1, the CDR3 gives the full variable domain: SQTIHQWPATLVQPVGSPLSLECTVEGTSNPNLYWYRQAAGRGLQLLFYSVGIGQISSEVPQNLSASRPQDRQFILSSKKLLLSDSGFYLCAWKSQPNTEAFFGQGTRLTVV.

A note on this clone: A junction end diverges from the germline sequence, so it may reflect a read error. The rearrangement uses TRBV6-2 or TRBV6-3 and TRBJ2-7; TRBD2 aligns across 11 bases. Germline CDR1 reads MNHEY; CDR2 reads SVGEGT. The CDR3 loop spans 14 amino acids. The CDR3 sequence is CASSTGLAGLHGHF. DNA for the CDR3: TGTGCCAGCAGCACCGGACTAGCGGGTCTCCACGGCCACTTC.

CDR3 in amino acids: CASSLSGLDTEAFF. In DNA form, the CDR3 reads TGTGCCAGCAGCTTGTCGGGGCTAGACACTGAAGCTTTCTTT. The V gene is TRBV5-8, the J gene TRBJ1-1; D might be TRBD1 (5 bases). Deletions cut 1 base from V and 3 bases from J, with 10 bases between. The V gene's germline CDR1 is SGHTS and CDR2 YDEGEE. CDR3 length: 14 residues.

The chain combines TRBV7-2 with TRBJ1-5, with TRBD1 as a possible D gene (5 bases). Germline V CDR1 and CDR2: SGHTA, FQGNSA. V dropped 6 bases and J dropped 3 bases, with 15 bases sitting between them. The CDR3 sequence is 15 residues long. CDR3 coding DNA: TGTGCCAGCAGAACCGACAGTGCCCCCAATCAGCCCCAGCATTTT. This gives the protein CASRTDSAPNQPQHF.

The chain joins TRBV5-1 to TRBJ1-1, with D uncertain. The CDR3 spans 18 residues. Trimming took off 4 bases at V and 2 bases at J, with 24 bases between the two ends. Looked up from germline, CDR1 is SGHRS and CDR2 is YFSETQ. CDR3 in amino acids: CASSPGRRTIAANTEAFF. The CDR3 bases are TGCGCCAGCAGCCCCGGACGTCGAACCATAGCGGCAAACACTGAAGCTTTCTTT.

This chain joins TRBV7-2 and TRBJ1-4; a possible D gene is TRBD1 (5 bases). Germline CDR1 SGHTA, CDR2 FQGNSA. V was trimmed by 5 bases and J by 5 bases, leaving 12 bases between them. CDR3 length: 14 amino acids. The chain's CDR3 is CASSPGRGNEKLFF. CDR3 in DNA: TGTGCCAGCAGCCCTGGAAGGGGAAATGAAAAACTGTTTTTT. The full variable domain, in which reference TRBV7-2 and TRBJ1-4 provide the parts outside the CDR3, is GAGVSQSPSNKVTEKGKDVELRCDPISGHTALYWYRQSLGQGLEFLIYFQGNSAPDKSGLPSDRFSAERTGGSVSTLTIQRTQQEDSAVYLCASSPGRGNEKLFFGSGTQLSVL.

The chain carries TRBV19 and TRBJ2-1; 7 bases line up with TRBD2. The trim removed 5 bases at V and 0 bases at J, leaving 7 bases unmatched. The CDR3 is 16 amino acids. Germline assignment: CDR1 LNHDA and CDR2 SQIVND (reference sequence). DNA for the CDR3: TGTGCCAGTAGTCTCTCCCGCGGGAGCTCCTACAATGAGCAGTTCTTC. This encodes CASSLSRGSSYNEQFF.

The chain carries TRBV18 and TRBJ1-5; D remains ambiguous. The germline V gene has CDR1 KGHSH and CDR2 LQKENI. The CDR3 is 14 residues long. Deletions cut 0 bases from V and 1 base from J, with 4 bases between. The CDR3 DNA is TGTGCCAGCTCACCACCGACGAGCAATCAGCCCCAGCATTTT. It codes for CASSPPTSNQPQHF.

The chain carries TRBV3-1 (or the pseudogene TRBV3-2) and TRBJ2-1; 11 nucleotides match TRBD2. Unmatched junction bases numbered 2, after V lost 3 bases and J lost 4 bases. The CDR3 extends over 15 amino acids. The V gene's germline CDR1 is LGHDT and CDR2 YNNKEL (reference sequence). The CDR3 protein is CASSQPSGGYNEQFF. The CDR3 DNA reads TGTGCCAGCAGCCAGCCTAGCGGGGGGTACAATGAGCAGTTCTTC.

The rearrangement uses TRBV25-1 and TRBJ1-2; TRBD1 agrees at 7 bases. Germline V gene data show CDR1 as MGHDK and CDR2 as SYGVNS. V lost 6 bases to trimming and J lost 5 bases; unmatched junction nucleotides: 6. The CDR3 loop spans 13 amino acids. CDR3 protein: CASSPQGTYGYTF. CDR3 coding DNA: TGTGCCAGCAGCCCACAGGGGACTTATGGCTACACCTTC.